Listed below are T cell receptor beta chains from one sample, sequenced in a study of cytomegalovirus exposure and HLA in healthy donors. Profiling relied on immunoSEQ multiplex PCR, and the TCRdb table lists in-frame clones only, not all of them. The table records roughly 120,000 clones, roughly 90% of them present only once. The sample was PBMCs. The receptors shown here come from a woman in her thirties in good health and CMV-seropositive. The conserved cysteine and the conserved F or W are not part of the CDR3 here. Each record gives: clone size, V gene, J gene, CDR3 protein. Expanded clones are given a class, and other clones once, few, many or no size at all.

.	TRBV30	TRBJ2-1	AWTPREGMYYNEQF
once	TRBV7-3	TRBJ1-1	ASSPSGGDSEAF
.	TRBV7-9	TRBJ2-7	ASSQGGPKGYEQY
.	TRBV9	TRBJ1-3	ASSVAGVVGNTIY
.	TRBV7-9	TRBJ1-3	ASSVYVGQGWASGNTIY
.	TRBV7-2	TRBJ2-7	ASSPTSGGTYEQY
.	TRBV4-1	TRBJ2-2	ASSHLGLAEELF
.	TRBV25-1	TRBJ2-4	ASSETALAKNIQY
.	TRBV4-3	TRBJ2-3	ASSLAGGTDTQY
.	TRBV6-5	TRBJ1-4	ASSRTGGYEKLF
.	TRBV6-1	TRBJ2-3	ASSAGLATDTQY
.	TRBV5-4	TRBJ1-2	ASSLTGLDGYT
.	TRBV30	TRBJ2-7	AWSSLRGPSSYEQY
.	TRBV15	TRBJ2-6	ATSETGSGANVLT
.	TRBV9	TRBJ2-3	ASSFRTGDTDTQY
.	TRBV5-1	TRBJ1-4	ASSPSTGNEKLF
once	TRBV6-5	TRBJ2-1	ASSRGGLYNEQF
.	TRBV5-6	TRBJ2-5	ASSPWDRGSGETQY
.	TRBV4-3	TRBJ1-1	ASSLLRQWGPLSLNTEAF
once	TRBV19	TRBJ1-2	ASSRARLDYGYT
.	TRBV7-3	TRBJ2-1	ASSLGAGGPFEQF
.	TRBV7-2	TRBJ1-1	ASSSGLHLWAF
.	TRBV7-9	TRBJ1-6	ASSLEQFSSPLH
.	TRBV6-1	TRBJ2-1	ASSPRTSGGFEQF
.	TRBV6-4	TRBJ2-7	ASRLEKDSYEQY
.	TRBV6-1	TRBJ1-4	ASSEARQENEKLF
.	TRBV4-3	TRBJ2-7	ASSQDSLAGAYEQY
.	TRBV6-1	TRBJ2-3	ASSVKDTQY
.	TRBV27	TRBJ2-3	ASSMEPGLAGDTQY
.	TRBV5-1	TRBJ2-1	ASSSGTSDYNEQF
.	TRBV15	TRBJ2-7	ATSSRVPYEQY
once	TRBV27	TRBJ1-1	ASSVLGGNTEAF
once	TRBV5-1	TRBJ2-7	ASSLIVGGSDEQY
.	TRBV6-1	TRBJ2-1	ATRYGGGNEQF
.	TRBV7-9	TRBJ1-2	ASSRGPDRLNYGYT
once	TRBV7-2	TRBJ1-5	ASSIQGNQPQH
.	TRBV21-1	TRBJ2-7	ASSKEETSGVLRQY
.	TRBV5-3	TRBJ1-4	ARSFKWRKQRPTNEKLF
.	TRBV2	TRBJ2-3	ASRADRTSTDTQY
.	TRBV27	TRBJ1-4	ASKHRQAPNEKLF